Listed here are 17 T cell receptor beta chains from one sample, sequenced in a study of blood T cell repertoires in COVID-19 (dated by TCRdb to 2020 to 2022). Library preparation was by the immunoSEQ multiplex PCR assay. Here the immuneACCESS table is served through TCRdb, limited to in-frame sequences with V and J called. Missing clones are a known gap in these copies; in checked studies unresolved V genes cover under half, and the rest lacks a known reason. A total of 95,000 to 150,000 clones appear in this sample, around 80% of them only once. The top ten hold approximately 18% of the sample. The sequenced material came from peripheral blood. These receptors originate from a man aged 30 to 39 with COVID-19, enrolled during active disease.

The V and J genes are TRBV19 and TRBJ2-1; 7 bases line up with TRBD1. The germline V gene encodes CDR1 LNHDA and CDR2 SQIVND (reference sequence). With V trimmed by 4 bases and J by 4 bases, 4 bases remained unmatched. The CDR3 is made up of 14 amino acids. The DNA for the CDR3 is TGTGCCAGTAGTAGGAGACAGGGATACAATGAGCAGTTCTTC. Residues: CASSRRQGYNEQFF. Based on the CDR3 plus reference TRBV19 and TRBJ2-1, the full variable domain is DGGITQSPKYLFRKEGQNVTLSCEQNLNHDAMYWYRQDPGQGLRLIYYSQIVNDFQKGDIAEGYSVSREKKESFPLTVTSAQKNPTAFYLCASSRRQGYNEQFFGPGTRLTVL.

The chain employs TRBV29-1 and TRBJ1-2; D remains ambiguous. The CDR3 contains 13 residues. Trimming shortened V by 6 bases and J by 0 bases, and 11 bases separated the two germline ends. Germline V CDR1 and CDR2: SQVTM, ANQGSEA. The CDR3 reads CSVGQDPNYGYTF. CDR3 DNA: TGCAGCGTCGGTCAGGATCCTAACTATGGCTACACCTTC.

The J gene is TRBJ1-6, the V gene TRBV11-2; 7 positions agree with TRBD1. CDR1 and CDR2 (germline): SGHAT, FQNNGV. The CDR3 is 16 amino acids. The trim removed 5 bases at V and 8 bases at J, leaving 12 bases unmatched. Here the CDR3 DNA reads TGTGCCAGCAGCACCCAGACAGGGCATTTGCATTCACCCCTCCACTTT. Translated: CASSTQTGHLHSPLHF.

The V gene is TRBV29-1, the J gene TRBJ2-3, with 8 bases aligning to TRBD1. The trim removed 6 bases at V and 0 bases at J, leaving 2 bases unmatched. Per the germline V gene, CDR1 is SQVTM and CDR2 is ANQGSEA. This CDR3 has 13 residues. The CDR3 bases are TGCAGCGTCTGGACAGGGAGCACAGATACGCAGTATTTT. This encodes CSVWTGSTDTQYF.

The chain recombines TRBV6-5 with TRBJ1-3; TRBD1 matches 8 bases. Germline loops: CDR1 MNHEY, CDR2 SVGAGI. The V and J ends lost 6 bases and 7 bases, in that order; junction bases with no gene match: 8. The CDR3 totals 14 residues. The CDR3 spells CASSEWTGRNTIYF. The CDR3 DNA follows: TGTGCCAGCAGCGAGTGGACAGGGAGGAACACCATATATTTT.

This chain uses TRBV19 with TRBJ2-3; D possibly corresponds to TRBD2 (6 bases). The CDR3 is made up of 17 amino acids. The germline CDR1 and CDR2 sequences are LNHDA and SQIVND (reference sequence). V shed 5 bases and J shed 0 bases, with 18 bases lying between them. CDR3 sequence: CASSLLRDSRSTDTQYF. CDR3 nucleotides: TGTGCCAGTAGTCTACTCCGGGACTCTAGAAGCACAGATACGCAGTATTTT.

V usage is TRBV6-5 and J usage is TRBJ1-4, with 7 nucleotides matching TRBD1. Germline CDR1 MNHEY, CDR2 SVGAGI. CDR3 length: 12 residues. J gave up 7 bases and V 6 bases, and 2 bases lay outside the gene matches. Here the CDR3 reads CASRGTVEKLFF. The CDR3 DNA sequence: TGTGCCAGCAGAGGGACAGTTGAAAAACTGTTTTTT.

The rearrangement joins TRBV7-9 to TRBJ2-3; 7 positions agree with TRBD2. Germline V gene data show CDR1 as SEHNR and CDR2 as FQNEAQ (reference sequence). The CDR3 totals 16 residues. The V gene end was trimmed by 5 bases and the J gene end by 4 bases; junction bases not matched to a gene: 12. The CDR3 here is CASSPPGGRGADTQYF. The CDR3 DNA reads as TGTGCCAGCAGCCCCCCGGGGGGTAGAGGAGCAGATACGCAGTATTTT. Full variable domain (missing parts from reference TRBV7-9 and TRBJ2-3): DTGVSQNPRHKITKRGQNVTFRCDPISEHNRLYWYRQTLGQGPEFLTYFQNEAQLEKSRLLSDRFSAERPKGSFSTLEIQRTEQGDSAMYLCASSPPGGRGADTQYFGPGTRLTVL.

V gene TRBV18 combines with J gene TRBJ2-1; 7 nucleotides align to TRBD1. The CDR3 is 16 residues long. Germline CDR1 reads KGHSH; CDR2 reads LQKENI. V shed 2 bases, J shed 0 bases, and the junction held 4 bases outside the gene matches. The DNA of the CDR3 is TGTGCCAGCTCACCAGGGACAGTCAGCTCCTACAATGAGCAGTTCTTC. Amino acid sequence: CASSPGTVSSYNEQFF.

The V and J genes are TRBV29-1 and TRBJ2-1, with a tentative D call TRBD2 (6 bases). The CDR3 runs to 17 residues. Trimming shortened V by 1 base and J by 6 bases, and 22 bases separated the two germline ends. Germline values: CDR1 SQVTM, CDR2 ANQGSEA. The CDR3 is CSVEGNIVADYANEQFF. The CDR3 DNA reads as TGCAGCGTTGAAGGAAATATAGTAGCGGACTACGCCAATGAGCAGTTCTTC.

This clone was picked up a small number of times. The rearrangement joins TRBV28 to TRBJ2-3; D might be TRBD2 (5 bases). This CDR3 region has 12 residues. The V end lost 5 bases, the J end lost 7 bases, and 10 bases lay between the germline ends. CDR1 and CDR2 (germline): MDHEN, SYDVKM. CDR3 region: CASSPDFYTQYF. The DNA of the CDR3 is TGTGCCAGCAGTCCGGACTTCTATACGCAGTATTTT.

This chain links TRBV19 with TRBJ1-2; no clear D. Between the trimmed V and J ends, which lost 7 bases and 5 bases, there was a span of 14 bases. The V gene's germline CDR1 is LNHDA and CDR2 SQIVND (reference sequence). The CDR3 length is 13 residues. CDR3 sequence reads: CASKRSGEYGYTF. In nucleotides, the CDR3 is TGTGCCAGTAAACGAAGCGGCGAGTATGGCTACACCTTC.

The chain joins TRBV4-3 to TRBJ2-1; TRBD1 matches 8 bases. V was clipped by 4 bases and J by 0 bases; unmatched bases: 2. The CDR3 sequence is 15 residues long. Germline CDR1 reads LGHNA; CDR2 reads YSLEER. CDR3: CASSLGQGSYNEQFF. Here the CDR3 DNA reads TGCGCCAGCAGCCTAGGACAGGGCTCCTACAATGAGCAGTTCTTC.

In DNA, the CDR3 is TGTGCCAGCAGTCCGGACAGGGGGTATGGCTACACCTTC. It is translated as CASSPDRGYGYTF. The V and J genes are TRBV12-3 or TRBV12-4 and TRBJ1-2; 10 nucleotides align to TRBD1. The CDR3 loop spans 13 amino acids. The V gene end was trimmed by 5 bases and the J gene end by 5 bases; junction bases not matched to a gene: 2.

V is TRBV29-1 and J is TRBJ2-5, with TRBD2 as a possible D gene (7 bases). Germline loops: CDR1 SQVTM, CDR2 ANQGSEA. This CDR3 is built from 14 residues. V lost 6 bases and J 5 bases, leaving 19 bases between the germline ends. The CDR3 loop is CSVAARGARETQYF. In DNA form, the CDR3 reads TGCAGCGTGGCGGCACGGGGGGCACGGGAGACCCAGTACTTC.

The chain employs TRBV6-1 and TRBJ2-1; 7 bases are a match to TRBD2. J lost 2 bases, V lost 2 bases, and 9 bases had no gene match. The germline V gene encodes CDR1 MNHNS and CDR2 SASEGT. The CDR3 has 17 amino acids. The CDR3 protein is CASSERKERGAYNEQFF. As DNA, the CDR3 is TGTGCCAGCAGTGAAAGGAAGGAGCGGGGTGCCTACAATGAGCAGTTCTTC.

J is TRBJ2-5 and V is TRBV3-1 (or the pseudogene TRBV3-2); D is perhaps TRBD1 (6 bases). The CDR3 sequence is 17 residues long. Germline V lookup: CDR1 LGHDT, CDR2 YNNKEL (reference sequence). V lost 4 bases and J 3 bases, leaving 21 bases between the germline ends. For the CDR3, the DNA is TGTGCCAGCAGCCGGGGTGGGACCGGGACAATTAAAGAGACCCAGTACTTC. Amino acid sequence: CASSRGGTGTIKETQYF.